This TCR beta chain was sequenced in a study of blood T cell repertoires in COVID-19. Study-wide context: Samples representing acute and convalescent COVID-19 were sourced from the United States, Italy and Spain. Sources were T cells, B-cell-depleted T cells, or PBMCs; the material itself was cDNA or gDNA.

Profiled with immunoSEQ multiplex PCR; TCRdb holds only in-frame clones, not every one. Among some 150,000 clones listed, more than 75% were seen once. Trimming took off 6 bases at V and 0 bases at J, with 8 bases between the two ends. The CDR3 has 13 residues. The V gene's germline CDR1 is MDHEN and CDR2 SYDVKM. This TCR derives from a man between 60 and 75 years old with acute or convalescent COVID-19. Sequencing used peripheral blood. J is TRBJ2-5 and V is TRBV28; D gene uncertain. CDR3 protein: CASRLGYQETQYF. The CDR3 DNA is TGTGCCAGCAGATTGGGCTACCAAGAGACCCAGTACTTC.